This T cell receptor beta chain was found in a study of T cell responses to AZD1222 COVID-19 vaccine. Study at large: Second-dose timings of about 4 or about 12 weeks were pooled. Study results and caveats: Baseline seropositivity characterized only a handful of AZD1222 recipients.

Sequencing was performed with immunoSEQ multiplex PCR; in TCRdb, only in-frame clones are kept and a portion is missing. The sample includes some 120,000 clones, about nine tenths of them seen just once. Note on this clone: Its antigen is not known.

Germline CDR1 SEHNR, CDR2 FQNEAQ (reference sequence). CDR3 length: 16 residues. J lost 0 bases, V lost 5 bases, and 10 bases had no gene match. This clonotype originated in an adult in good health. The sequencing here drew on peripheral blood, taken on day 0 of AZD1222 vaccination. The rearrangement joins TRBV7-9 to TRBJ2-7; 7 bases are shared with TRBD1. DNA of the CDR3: TGTGCCAGCAGCGAACGACAGGGAAGGAGCTCCTACGAGCAGTACTTC. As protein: CASSERQGRSSYEQYF.